These 8 T cell receptor beta chains were sequenced from one sample in a study of cytomegalovirus exposure and HLA in healthy donors. PCR used 60 Vbeta primers and 13 Jbeta primers. Generated by immunoSEQ multiplex PCR, the TCRdb table keeps only in-frame clones and is missing some. The repertoire holds around 110,000 clones, 70% to 80% seen once, with less than 0.95% in the top ten. Sample: PBMCs. Receptors originate from a boy aged 5-17 years in good health and CMV-seronegative.

The chain couples TRBV28 to TRBJ1-1; the D is unclear. CDR1 and CDR2 (germline): MDHEN, SYDVKM. This CDR3 has 14 amino acids. With 5 bases removed from V and 3 bases from J, the gap between germline ends came to 13 bases. The DNA for the CDR3 is TGTGCCAGCAGTCCCTCTCGGGTATACACTGAAGCTTTCTTT. Translation: CASSPSRVYTEAFF. Drawing the rest from reference TRBV28 and TRBJ1-1, the complete variable domain is DVKVTQSSRYLVKRTGEKVFLECVQDMDHENMFWYRQDPGLGLRLIYFSYDVKMKEKGDIPEGYSVSREKKERFSLILESASTNQTSMYLCASSPSRVYTEAFFGQGTRLTVV.

The CDR3 here is CPKSPLHF. CDR3 DNA: TGTCCTAAATCACCCCTCCACTTT. V and J are TRBV28 and TRBJ1-6; D is undetermined. Germline V gives CDR1 MDHEN, CDR2 SYDVKM. CDR3 length: 8 residues.

On this clone: The germline gene is not matched at one end of the junction; a read error may be the cause. In DNA, the CDR3 is TGTGCCAGCACCTTAGCCCCAGGCGTGCCTCGTGAGATGTTTTTT. It is translated as CASTLAPGVPREMFF. The chain joins TRBV7-2 to TRBJ1-4; no clear D gene. CDR3 length equals 15 residues. Germline V lookup: CDR1 SGHTA, CDR2 FQGNSA.

The chain recombines TRBV29-1 with TRBJ2-3, with 8 bases fitting TRBD2. After removal of 4 bases from V and 5 bases from J, the junction contained 8 bases not matched to a gene. CDR1 is SQVTM and CDR2 is ANQGSEA in the germline V gene. CDR3 length equals 14 residues. CDR3: CSVAGGAGIDTQYF. In nucleotides, the CDR3 is TGCAGCGTTGCCGGGGGGGCTGGAATAGATACGCAGTATTTT.

J is TRBJ2-5 and V is TRBV7-9; 8 nucleotides agree with TRBD2. The CDR3 has 16 amino acids. J lost 3 bases, V lost 3 bases, and 9 bases had no gene match. Germline V gives CDR1 SEHNR, CDR2 FQNEAQ (reference sequence). CDR3 in DNA: TGTGCCAGCAGCTTGGGTCTGGGAGCGGGAGAAGAGACCCAGTACTTC. It translates to CASSLGLGAGEETQYF.

The chain has TRBV5-1 and TRBJ1-1; 8 bases map to TRBD1. The junction had 9 bases not matched to a gene; V was cut back by 0 bases and J by 5 bases. The CDR3 contains 16 residues. Germline V gene data show CDR1 as SGHRS and CDR2 as YFSETQ. CDR3 in amino acids: CASSLALEYRGTEAFF. DNA for the CDR3: TGCGCCAGCAGCTTGGCCCTTGAATACAGGGGGACTGAAGCTTTCTTT.

A few counts support this clone. V usage is TRBV28 and J usage is TRBJ2-1; TRBD2 matches 9 bases. V was pared by 8 bases and J by 4 bases, with 15 bases of the junction left unmatched. Germline CDR1 is MDHEN and CDR2 is SYDVKM. The CDR3 totals 17 residues. The CDR3: CASLFSRLAANYNEQFF. The CDR3, as DNA: TGTGCCAGCCTCTTTAGTCGACTAGCGGCAAATTACAATGAGCAGTTCTTC.

The chain is built from TRBV2 and TRBJ1-2; no definite D call. Between the trimmed V and J ends, which lost 6 bases and 3 bases, there was a span of 5 bases. The CDR3 totals 11 residues. Per the germline V gene, CDR1 is SNHLY and CDR2 is FYNNEI. DNA for the CDR3: TGTGCCAGCAGACAGTACTATGGCTACACCTTC. It codes for CASRQYYGYTF.